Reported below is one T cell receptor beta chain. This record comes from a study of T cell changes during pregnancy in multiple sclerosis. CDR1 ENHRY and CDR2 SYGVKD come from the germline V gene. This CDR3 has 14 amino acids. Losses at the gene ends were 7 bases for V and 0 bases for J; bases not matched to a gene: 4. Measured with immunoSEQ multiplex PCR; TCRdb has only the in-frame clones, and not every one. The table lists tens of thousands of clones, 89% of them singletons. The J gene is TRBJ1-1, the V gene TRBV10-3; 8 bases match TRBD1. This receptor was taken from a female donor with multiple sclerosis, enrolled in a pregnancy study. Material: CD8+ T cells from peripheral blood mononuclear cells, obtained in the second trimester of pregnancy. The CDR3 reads CAITGGGLNTEAFF. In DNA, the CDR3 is TGTGCCATCACAGGGGGCGGTTTGAACACTGAAGCTTTCTTT.